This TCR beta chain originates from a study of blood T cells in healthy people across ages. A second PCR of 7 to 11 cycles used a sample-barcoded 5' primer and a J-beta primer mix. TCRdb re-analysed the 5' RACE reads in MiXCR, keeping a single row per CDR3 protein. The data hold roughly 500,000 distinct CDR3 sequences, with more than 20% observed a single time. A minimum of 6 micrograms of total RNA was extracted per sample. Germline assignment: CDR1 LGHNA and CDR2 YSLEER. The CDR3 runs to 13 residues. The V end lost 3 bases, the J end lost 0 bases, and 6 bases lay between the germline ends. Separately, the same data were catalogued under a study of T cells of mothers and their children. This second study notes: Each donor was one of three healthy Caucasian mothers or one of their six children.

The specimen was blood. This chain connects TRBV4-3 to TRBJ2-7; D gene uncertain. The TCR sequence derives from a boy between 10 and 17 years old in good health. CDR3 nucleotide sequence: TGCGCCAGCAGCCAGGAAGTCTCCTACGAGCAGTACTTC. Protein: CASSQEVSYEQYF.